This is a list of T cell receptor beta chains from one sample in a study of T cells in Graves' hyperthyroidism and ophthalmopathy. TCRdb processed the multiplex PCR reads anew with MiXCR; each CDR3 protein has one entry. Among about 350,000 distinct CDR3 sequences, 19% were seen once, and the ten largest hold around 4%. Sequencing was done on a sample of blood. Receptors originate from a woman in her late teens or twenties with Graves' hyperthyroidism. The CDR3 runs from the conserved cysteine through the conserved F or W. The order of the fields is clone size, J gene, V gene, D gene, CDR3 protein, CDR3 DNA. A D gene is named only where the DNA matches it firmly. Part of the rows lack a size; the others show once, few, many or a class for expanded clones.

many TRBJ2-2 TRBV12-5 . CASGSPSGGELFF TGTGCTAGTGGTTCCCCTAGTGGGGGGGAGCTGTTTTTT
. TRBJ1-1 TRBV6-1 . CASSPGTTNTEAFF TGTGCCAGCAGTCCCGGGACAACCAACACTGAAGCTTTCTTT
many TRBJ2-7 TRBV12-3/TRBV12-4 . CASSPDPAAGTYGQYF TGTGCCAGCAGTCCCGATCCCGCGGCAGGTACCTACGGGCAGTACTTC
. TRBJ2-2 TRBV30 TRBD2 CAWSAGGALRAGELFF TGTGCCTGGAGTGCCGGGGGGGCCTTGCGGGCCGGGGAGCTGTTTTTT
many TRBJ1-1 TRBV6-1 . CASSEWQGGTEAFF TGTGCCAGCAGTGAATGGCAGGGAGGCACTGAAGCTTTCTTT
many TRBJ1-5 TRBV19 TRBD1 CASSMGTEGNQPQHF TGTGCCAGTAGTATGGGGACAGAGGGCAATCAGCCCCAGCATTTT
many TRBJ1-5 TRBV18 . CASSQTLDENQPQHF TGTGCCAGCTCACAGACTCTAGACGAAAATCAGCCCCAGCATTTT
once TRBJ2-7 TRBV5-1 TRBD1 CASRLNRDRGLYEQYF TGCGCCAGCAGGCTCAACCGGGACAGGGGGCTCTACGAGCAGTACTTC
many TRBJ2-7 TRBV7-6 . CASSSSLSYEQYF TGTGCCAGCAGCTCAAGTTTATCCTACGAGCAGTACTTC
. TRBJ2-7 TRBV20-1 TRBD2 CSARDPGTSGAEQYF TGCAGTGCTAGAGATCCCGGGACTAGCGGGGCTGAGCAGTACTTC
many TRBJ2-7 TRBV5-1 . CASSSRSGQGYEQYF TGCGCCAGCAGCTCTCGTTCGGGACAAGGCTACGAGCAGTACTTC
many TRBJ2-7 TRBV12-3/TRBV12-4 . CASSFQRSSYEQYF TGTGCCAGCAGTTTCCAGAGAAGCTCCTACGAGCAGTACTTC
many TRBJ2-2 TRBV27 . CASSFISANTGELFF TGTGCCAGCAGTTTTATTTCGGCGAACACCGGGGAGCTGTTTTTT
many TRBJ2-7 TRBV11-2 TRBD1 CASRGTAGYEQYF TGTGCCAGCAGAGGGACAGCTGGCTACGAGCAGTACTTC
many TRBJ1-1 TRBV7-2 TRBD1 CASSLVPQGATEAFF TGTGCCAGCAGCTTAGTCCCGCAGGGGGCCACTGAAGCTTTCTTT
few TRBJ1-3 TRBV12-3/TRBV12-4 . CASTRQERNTIYF TGTGCCAGCACCAGACAGGAGCGAAACACCATATATTTT
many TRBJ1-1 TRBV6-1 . CASSSYPGSGTEAFF TGTGCCAGCAGTAGCTATCCCGGGTCGGGCACTGAAGCTTTCTTT
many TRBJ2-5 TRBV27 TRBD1 CASRARGPETQYF TGTGCCAGCAGAGCAAGGGGGCCTGAGACCCAGTACTTC
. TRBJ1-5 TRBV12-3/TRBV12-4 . CASSSSSGGSLPPQHF TGTGCCAGCAGTTCCTCCTCGGGGGGATCTCTACCACCCCAGCATTTT
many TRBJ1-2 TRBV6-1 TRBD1 CASSEAGTGGRGYTF TGTGCCAGCAGTGAAGCCGGGACAGGGGGCCGGGGCTACACCTTC
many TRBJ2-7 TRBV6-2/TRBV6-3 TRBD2 CASSYSQRFSGGAYEQYF TGTGCCAGCAGTTACTCGCAGCGTTTTAGCGGGGGGGCCTACGAGCAGTACTTC
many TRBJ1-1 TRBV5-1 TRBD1 CASSSQQGRTEAFF TGCGCCAGCAGCTCGCAACAGGGGAGGACTGAAGCTTTCTTT
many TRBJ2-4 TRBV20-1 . CSAPDPRGDKNIKYF TGCAGTGCTCCCGACCCAAGGGGCGACAAAAACATTAAGTACTTC
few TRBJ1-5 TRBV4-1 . CASSQEPGQNQPQHF TGCGCCAGCAGCCAAGAACCAGGGCAGAATCAGCCCCAGCATTTT